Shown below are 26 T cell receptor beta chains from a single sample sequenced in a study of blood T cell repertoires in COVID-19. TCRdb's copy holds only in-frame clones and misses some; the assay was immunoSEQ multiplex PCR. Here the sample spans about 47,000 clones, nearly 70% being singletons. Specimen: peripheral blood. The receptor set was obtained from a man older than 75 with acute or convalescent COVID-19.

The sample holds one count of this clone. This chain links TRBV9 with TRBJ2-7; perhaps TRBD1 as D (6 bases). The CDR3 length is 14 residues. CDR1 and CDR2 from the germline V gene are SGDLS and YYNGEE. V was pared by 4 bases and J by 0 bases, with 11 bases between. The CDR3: CASSLTGNSYEQYF. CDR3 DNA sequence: TGTGCCAGCAGCCTGACAGGCAACTCCTACGAGCAGTACTTC.

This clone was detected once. The CDR3 nucleotides read TGCGCCAGCAGCCAAGATGTAGGAGCGGGCATGAACACTGAAGCTTTCTTT. It encodes CASSQDVGAGMNTEAFF. The chain couples TRBV4-1 to TRBJ1-1; D is ambiguous. This CDR3 comprises 17 residues. V was pared by 0 bases and J by 0 bases, with 14 bases between. Germline V gene lookup returns CDR1 MGHRA and CDR2 YSYEKL.

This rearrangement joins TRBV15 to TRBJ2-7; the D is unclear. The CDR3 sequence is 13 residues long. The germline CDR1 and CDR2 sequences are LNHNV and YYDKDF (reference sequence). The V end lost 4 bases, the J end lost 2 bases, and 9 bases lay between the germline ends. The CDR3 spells CATSKTPPYEQYF. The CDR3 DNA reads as TGTGCCACCAGCAAGACACCTCCCTACGAGCAGTACTTC.

CDR3 residues: CASSWKRRKNQPQHF. CDR3 coding DNA: TGTGCCAGCAGCTGGAAGAGGAGGAAGAATCAGCCCCAGCATTTT. The chain couples TRBV5-4 to TRBJ1-5, with unresolved D. The CDR3 runs to 15 residues. V was shortened by 3 bases and J by 4 bases, with 14 bases between the two germline ends. Germline assignment: CDR1 SGHNT and CDR2 YYREEE (reference sequence).

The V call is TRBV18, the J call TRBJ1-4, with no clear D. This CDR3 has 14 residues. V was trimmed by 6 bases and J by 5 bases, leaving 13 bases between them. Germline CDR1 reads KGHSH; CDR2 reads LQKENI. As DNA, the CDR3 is TGTGCCAGCTCCCAGAGGCGGAAGAATGAAAAACTGTTTTTT. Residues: CASSQRRKNEKLFF.

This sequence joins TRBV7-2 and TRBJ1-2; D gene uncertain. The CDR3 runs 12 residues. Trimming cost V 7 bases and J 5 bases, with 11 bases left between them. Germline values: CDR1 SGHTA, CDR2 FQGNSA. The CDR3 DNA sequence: TGTGCCAGCACCCTCTATGAATATGGCTACACCTTC. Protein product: CASTLYEYGYTF.

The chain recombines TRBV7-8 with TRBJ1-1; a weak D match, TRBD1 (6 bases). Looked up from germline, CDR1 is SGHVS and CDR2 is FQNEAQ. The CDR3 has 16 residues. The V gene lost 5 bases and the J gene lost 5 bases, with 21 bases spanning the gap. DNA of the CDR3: TGTGCCAGCAGCCGAGAGCCAGGGGCCTCGGGGACTGAAGCTTTCTTT. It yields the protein CASSREPGASGTEAFF.

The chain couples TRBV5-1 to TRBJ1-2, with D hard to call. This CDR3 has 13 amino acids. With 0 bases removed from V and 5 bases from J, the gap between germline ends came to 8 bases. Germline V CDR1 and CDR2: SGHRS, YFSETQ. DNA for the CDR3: TGCGCCAGCAGCTTGGCCTTAGAATATGGCTACACCTTC. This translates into CASSLALEYGYTF.

CDR3 residues: CASSYSQGANQPQHF. In DNA, the CDR3 is TGTGCCAGCAGTTACTCGCAGGGGGCTAATCAGCCCCAGCATTTT. The chain couples TRBV6-5 to TRBJ1-5, with 8 bases matching TRBD1. V shed 0 bases, J shed 4 bases, and the junction held 2 bases outside the gene matches. In germline, CDR1 is MNHEY, CDR2 SVGAGI. The CDR3 sequence is 15 residues long.

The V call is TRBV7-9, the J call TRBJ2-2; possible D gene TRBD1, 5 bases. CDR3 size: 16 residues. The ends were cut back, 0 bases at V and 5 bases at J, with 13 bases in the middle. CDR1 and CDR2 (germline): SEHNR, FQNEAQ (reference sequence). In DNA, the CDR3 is TGTGCCAGCAGCTTAGCCAGGGCCATCCAAACCGGGGAGCTGTTTTTT. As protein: CASSLARAIQTGELFF.

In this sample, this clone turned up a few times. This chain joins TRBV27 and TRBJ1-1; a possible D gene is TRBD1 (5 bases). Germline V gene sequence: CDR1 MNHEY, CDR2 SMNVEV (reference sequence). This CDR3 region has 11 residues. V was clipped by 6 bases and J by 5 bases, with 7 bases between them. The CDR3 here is CASSGGTEAFF. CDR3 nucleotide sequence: TGTGCCAGCAGCGGGGGTACTGAAGCTTTCTTT.

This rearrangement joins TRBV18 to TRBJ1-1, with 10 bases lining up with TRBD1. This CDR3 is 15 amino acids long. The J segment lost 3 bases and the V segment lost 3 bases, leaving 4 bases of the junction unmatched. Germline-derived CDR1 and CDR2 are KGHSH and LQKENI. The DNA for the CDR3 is TGTGCCAGCTCACCGGGACAGGGGTTATACACTGAAGCTTTCTTT. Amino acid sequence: CASSPGQGLYTEAFF.

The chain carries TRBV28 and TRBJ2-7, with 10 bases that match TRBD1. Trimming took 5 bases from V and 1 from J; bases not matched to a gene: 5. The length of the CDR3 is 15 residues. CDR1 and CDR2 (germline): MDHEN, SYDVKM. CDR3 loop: CASSVGTGVSYEQYF. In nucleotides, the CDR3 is TGTGCCAGCAGTGTTGGGACAGGGGTGTCCTACGAGCAGTACTTC.

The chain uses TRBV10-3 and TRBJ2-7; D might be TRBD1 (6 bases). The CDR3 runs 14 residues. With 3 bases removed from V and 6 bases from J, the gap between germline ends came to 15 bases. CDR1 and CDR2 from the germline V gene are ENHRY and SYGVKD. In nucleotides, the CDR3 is TGTGCCATCAGTGAACAGGGCTCCTTGGGCGAGCAGTACTTC. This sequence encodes CAISEQGSLGEQYF.

The CDR3 DNA reads as TGTGCCACCAGCAGAGCGGGGGACACTGAAGCTTTCTTT. Translation: CATSRAGDTEAFF. The chain employs TRBV15 and TRBJ1-1, with D maybe TRBD1 (5 bases). Trimming cost V 1 base and J 3 bases, with 6 bases left between them. This CDR3 region has 13 residues. Germline lookup yields CDR1 LNHNV and CDR2 YYDKDF (reference sequence).

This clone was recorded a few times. The CDR3 DNA reads as TGCAGCGTTGAATCAGGGAATTTCAATGAGCAGTTCTTC. It translates to CSVESGNFNEQFF. V and J are TRBV29-1 and TRBJ2-1; perhaps TRBD1 as D (5 bases). Per germline, CDR1 SQVTM and CDR2 ANQGSEA. Trimming stripped 2 bases from V and 6 bases from J, with 11 bases between. CDR3 length: 13 residues.

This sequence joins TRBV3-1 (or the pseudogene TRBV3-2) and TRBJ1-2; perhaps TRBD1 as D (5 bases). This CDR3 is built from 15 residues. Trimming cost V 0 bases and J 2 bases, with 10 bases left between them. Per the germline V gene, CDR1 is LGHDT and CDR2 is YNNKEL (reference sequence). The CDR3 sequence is CASSQDVGGNYGYTF. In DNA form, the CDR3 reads TGTGCCAGCAGCCAAGATGTGGGGGGAAACTATGGCTACACCTTC.

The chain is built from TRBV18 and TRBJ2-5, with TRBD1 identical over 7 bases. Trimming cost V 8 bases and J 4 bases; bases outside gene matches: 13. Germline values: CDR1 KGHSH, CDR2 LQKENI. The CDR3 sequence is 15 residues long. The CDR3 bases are TGTGCCAGCCTCCCCCCCAACAGGGGCCGAGAGACCCAGTACTTC. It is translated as CASLPPNRGRETQYF.

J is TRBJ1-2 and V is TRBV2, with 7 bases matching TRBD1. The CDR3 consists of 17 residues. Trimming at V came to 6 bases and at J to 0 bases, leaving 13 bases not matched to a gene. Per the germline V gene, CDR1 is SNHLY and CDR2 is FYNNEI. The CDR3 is CASRDPNRGQANYGYTF. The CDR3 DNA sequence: TGTGCCAGCAGGGACCCGAACAGGGGCCAAGCTAACTATGGCTACACCTTC.

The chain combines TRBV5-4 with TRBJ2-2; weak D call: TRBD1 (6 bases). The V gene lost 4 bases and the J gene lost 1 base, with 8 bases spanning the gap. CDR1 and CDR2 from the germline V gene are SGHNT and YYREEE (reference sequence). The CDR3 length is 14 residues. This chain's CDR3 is CASSPGQNTGELFF. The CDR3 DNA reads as TGTGCCAGCAGCCCGGGACAGAACACCGGGGAGCTGTTTTTT. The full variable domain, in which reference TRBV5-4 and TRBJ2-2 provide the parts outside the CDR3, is ETGVTQSPTHLIKTRGQQVTLRCSSQSGHNTVSWYQQALGQGPQFIFQYYREEENGRGNFPPRFSGLQFPNYSSELNVNALELDDSALYLCASSPGQNTGELFFGEGSRLTVL.

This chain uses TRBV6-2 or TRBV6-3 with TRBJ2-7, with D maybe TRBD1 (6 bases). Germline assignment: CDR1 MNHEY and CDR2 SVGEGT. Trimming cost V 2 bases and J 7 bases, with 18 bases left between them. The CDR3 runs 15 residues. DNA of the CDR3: TGTGCCAGCAGTTACGCAGGGGCCCCCGTGGAGGAGCAGTACTTC. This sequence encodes CASSYAGAPVEEQYF.

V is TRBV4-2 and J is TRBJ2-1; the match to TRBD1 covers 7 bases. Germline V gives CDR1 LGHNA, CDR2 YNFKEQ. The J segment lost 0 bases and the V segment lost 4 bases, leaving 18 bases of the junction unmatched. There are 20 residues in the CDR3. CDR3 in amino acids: CASSPRPGTETIDSYNEQFF. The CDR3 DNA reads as TGTGCCAGCAGCCCACGTCCTGGGACAGAAACTATTGACTCCTACAATGAGCAGTTCTTC.

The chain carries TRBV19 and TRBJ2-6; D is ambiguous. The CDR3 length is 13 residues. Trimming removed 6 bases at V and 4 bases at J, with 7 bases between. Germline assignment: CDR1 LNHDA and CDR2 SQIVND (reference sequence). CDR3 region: CASRRGGANVLTF. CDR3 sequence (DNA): TGTGCCAGTAGAAGAGGAGGGGCCAACGTCCTGACTTTC.

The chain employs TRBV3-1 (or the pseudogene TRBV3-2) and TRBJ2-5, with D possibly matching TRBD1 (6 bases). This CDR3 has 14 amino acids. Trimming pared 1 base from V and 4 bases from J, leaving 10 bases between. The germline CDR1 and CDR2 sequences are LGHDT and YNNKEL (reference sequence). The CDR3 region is CASSQGTEGETQYF. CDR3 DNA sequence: TGTGCCAGCAGCCAAGGGACAGAAGGAGAGACCCAGTACTTC.

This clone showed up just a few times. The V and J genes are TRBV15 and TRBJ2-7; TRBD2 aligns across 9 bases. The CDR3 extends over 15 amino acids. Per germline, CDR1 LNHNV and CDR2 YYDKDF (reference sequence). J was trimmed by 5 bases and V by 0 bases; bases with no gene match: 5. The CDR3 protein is CATSREAGGLDEQYF. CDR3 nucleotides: TGTGCCACCAGCAGAGAGGCGGGGGGGCTCGACGAGCAGTACTTC.

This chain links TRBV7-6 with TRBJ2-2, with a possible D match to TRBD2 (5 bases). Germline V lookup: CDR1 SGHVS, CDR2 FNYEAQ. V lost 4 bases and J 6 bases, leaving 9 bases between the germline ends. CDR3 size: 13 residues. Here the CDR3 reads CASSSEVAGELFF. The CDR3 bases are TGTGCCAGCAGCTCGGAGGTCGCCGGGGAGCTGTTTTTT.